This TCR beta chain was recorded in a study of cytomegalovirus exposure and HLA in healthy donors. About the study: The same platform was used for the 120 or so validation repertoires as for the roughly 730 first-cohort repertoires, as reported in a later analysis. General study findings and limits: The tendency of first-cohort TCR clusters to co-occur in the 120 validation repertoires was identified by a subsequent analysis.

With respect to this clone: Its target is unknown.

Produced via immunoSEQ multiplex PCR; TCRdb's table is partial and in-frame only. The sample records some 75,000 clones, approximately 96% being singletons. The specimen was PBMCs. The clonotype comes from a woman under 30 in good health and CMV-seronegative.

The CDR3 nucleotides read TGCAGCGTTGGGACAGGGGGAGGCTACACCTTC. As protein: CSVGTGGGYTF. This chain connects TRBV29-1 to TRBJ1-2; 10 nucleotides agree with TRBD1. J lost 8 bases, V lost 4 bases, and 1 base had no gene match. The CDR3 spans 11 residues. Germline CDR1 reads SQVTM; CDR2 reads ANQGSEA.